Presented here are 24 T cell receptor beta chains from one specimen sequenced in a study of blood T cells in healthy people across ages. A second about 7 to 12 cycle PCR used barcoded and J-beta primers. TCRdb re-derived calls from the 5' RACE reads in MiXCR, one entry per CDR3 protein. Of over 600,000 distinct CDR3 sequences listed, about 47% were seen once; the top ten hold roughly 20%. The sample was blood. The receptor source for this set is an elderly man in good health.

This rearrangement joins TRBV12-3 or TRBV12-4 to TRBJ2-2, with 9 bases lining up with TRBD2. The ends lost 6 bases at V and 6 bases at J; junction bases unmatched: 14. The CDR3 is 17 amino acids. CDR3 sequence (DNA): TGTGCCAGCAGCCCTATAGTAGCGGGAGTGGTCCCCGGGGAGCTGTTTTTT. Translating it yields CASSPIVAGVVPGELFF.

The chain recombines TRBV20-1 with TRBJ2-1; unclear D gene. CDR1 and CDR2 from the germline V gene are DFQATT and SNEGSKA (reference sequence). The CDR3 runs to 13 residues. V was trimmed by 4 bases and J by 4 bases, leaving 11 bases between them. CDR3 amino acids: CSANGETYNEQFF. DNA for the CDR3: TGCAGTGCTAATGGAGAAACTTACAATGAGCAGTTCTTC.

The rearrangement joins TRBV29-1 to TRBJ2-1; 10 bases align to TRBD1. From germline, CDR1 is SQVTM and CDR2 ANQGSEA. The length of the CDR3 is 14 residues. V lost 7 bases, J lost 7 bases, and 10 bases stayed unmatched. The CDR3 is CSDLDRGRRNEQFF. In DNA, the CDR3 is TGCAGCGACCTCGACAGGGGGCGTAGGAATGAGCAGTTCTTC.

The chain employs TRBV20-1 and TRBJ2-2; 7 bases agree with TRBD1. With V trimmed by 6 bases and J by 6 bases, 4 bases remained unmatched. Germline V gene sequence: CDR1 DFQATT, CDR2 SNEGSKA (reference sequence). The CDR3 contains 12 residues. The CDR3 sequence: CSARQGPGELFF. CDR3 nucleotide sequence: TGCAGTGCCAGACAGGGTCCCGGGGAGCTGTTTTTT.

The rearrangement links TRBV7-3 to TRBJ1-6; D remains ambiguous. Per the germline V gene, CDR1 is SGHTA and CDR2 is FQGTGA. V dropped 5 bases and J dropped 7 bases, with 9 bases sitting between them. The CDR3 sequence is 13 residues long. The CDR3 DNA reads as TGTGCCAGCAGCCCAGACGCGAATTCACCCCTCCACTTT. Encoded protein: CASSPDANSPLHF.

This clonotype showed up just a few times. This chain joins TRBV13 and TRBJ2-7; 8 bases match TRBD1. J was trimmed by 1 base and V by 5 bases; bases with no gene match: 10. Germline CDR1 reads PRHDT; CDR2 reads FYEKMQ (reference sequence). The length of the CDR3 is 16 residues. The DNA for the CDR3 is TGTGCCAGCAGCATAAACAGGGGGACCCGTTCCTACGAGCAGTACTTC. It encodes CASSINRGTRSYEQYF. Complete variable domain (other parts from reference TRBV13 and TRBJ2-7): AAGVIQSPRHLIKEKRETATLKCYPIPRHDTVYWYQQGPGQDPQFLISFYEKMQSDKGSIPDRFSAQQFSDYHSELNMSSLELGDSALYFCASSINRGTRSYEQYFGPGTRLTVT.

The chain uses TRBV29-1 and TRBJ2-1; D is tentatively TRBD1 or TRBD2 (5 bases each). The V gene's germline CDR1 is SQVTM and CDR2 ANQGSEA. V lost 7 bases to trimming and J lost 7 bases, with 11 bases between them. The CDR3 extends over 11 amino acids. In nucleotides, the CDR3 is TGCAGCGCGTCGGGGCTTAATGAGCAGTTCTTC. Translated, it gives CSASGLNEQFF.

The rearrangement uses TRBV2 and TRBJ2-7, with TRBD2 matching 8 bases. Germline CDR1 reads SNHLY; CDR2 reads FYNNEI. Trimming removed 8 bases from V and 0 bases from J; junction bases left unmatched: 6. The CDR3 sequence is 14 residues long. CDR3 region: CASSQREYSYEQYF. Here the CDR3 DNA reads TGTGCCAGCTCCCAGCGGGAGTACTCCTACGAGCAGTACTTC.

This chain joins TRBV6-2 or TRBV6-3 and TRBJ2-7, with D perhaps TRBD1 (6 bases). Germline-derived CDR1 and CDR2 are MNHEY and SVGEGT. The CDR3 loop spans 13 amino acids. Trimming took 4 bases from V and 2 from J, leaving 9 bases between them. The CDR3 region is CASSSRGPYEQYF. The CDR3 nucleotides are TGTGCCAGCAGTTCCAGGGGCCCCTACGAGCAGTACTTC.

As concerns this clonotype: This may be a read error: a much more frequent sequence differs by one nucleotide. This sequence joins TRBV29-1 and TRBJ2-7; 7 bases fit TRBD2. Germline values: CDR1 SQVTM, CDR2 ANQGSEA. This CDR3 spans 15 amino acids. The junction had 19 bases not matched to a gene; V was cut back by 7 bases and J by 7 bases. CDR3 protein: CSAQRAGEAYNEQYF. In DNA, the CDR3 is TGCAGCGCGCAAAGGGCGGGAGAGGCCTACAATGAGCAGTACTTC.

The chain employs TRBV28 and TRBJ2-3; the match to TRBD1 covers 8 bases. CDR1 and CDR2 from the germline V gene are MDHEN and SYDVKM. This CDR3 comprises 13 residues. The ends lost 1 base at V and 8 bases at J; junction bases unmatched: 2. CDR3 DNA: TGTGCCAGCAGTTTATTTCAGGGGGCTACGCAGTATTTT. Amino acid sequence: CASSLFQGATQYF.

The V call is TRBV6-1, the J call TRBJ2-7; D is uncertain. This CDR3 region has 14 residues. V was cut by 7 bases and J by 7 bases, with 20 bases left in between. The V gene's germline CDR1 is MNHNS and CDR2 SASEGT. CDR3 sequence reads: CASMEDQAVREQYF. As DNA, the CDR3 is TGTGCCAGCATGGAAGATCAAGCCGTAAGGGAGCAGTACTTC.

CDR3 protein: CASSSPSGTNNEQFF. DNA of the CDR3: TGCGCCAGCAGCTCCCCTAGCGGGACCAACAATGAGCAGTTCTTC. V usage is TRBV5-1 and J usage is TRBJ2-1, with 9 positions matching TRBD2. V shed 3 bases, J shed 5 bases, and the junction held 6 bases outside the gene matches. Looked up from germline, CDR1 is SGHRS and CDR2 is YFSETQ. The CDR3 loop spans 15 amino acids.

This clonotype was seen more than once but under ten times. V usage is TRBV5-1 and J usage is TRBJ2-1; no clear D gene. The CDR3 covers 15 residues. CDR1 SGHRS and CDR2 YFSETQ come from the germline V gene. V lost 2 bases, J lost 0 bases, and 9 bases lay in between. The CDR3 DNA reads TGCGCCAGCAGCTTCCCCCGCGGCTCCTACAATGAGCAGTTCTTC. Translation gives CASSFPRGSYNEQFF.

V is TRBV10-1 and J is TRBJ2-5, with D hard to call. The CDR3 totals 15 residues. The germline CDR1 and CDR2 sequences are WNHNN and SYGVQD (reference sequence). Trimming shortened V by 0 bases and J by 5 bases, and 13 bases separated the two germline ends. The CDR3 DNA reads TGCGCCAGCAGTGAGTCTGCATCTGTTTCGGAGACCCAGTACTTC. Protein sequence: CASSESASVSETQYF.

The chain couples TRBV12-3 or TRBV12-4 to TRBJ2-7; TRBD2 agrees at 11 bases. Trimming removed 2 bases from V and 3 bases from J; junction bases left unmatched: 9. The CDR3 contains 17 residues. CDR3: CASSLSSGGSSGYEQYF. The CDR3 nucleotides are TGTGCCAGCAGTTTATCTAGCGGGGGGAGCTCGGGCTACGAGCAGTACTTC.

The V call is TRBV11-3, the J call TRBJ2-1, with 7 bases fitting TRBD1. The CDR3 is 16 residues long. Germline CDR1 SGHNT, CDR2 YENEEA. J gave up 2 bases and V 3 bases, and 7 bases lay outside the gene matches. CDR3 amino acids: CASSFSGTATYNEQFF. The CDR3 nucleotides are TGTGCCAGCAGCTTCAGTGGGACAGCTACCTACAATGAGCAGTTCTTC. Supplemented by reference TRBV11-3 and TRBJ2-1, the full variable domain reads EAGVVQSPRYKIIEKKQPVAFWCNPISGHNTLYWYLQNLGQGPELLIRYENEEAVDDSQLPKDRFSAERLKGVDSTLKIQPAELGDSAVYLCASSFSGTATYNEQFFGPGTRLTVL.

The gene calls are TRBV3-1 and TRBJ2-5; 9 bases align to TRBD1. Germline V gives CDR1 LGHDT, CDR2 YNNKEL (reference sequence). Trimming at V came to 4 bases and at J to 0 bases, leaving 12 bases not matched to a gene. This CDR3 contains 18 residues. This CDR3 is CASSLTPAGDRDQETQYF. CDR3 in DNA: TGTGCCAGCAGCCTAACACCGGCGGGGGACAGGGACCAAGAGACCCAGTACTTC.

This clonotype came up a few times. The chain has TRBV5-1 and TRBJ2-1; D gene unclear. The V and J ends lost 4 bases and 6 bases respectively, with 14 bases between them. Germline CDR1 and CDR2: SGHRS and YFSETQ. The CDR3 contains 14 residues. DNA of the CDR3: TGCGCCAGCAGCGTGGAACGGGTCAGCAATGAGCAGTTCTTC. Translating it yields CASSVERVSNEQFF.

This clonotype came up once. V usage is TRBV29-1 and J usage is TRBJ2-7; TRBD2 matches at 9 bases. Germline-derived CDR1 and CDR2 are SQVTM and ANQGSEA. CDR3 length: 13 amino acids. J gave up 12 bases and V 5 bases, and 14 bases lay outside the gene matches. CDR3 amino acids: CSVLGREGETRYF. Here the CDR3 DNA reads TGCAGCGTTCTTGGGCGGGAGGGAGAGACCCGGTACTTC.

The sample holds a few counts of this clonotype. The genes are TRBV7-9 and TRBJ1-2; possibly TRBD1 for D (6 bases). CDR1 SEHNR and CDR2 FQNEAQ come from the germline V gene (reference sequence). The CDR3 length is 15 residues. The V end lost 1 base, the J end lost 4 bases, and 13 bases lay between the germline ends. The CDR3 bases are TGTGCCAGCAGCTTAGAACTACAGGGCGGCTATGGCTACACCTTC. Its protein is CASSLELQGGYGYTF.

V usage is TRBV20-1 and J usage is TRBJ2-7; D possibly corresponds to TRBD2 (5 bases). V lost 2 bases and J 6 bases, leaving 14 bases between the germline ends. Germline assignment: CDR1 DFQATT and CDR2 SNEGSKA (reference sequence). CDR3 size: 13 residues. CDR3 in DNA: TGCAGTGCTAGAATGAGTGGGCTAGCCGAGCAGTACTTC. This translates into CSARMSGLAEQYF.

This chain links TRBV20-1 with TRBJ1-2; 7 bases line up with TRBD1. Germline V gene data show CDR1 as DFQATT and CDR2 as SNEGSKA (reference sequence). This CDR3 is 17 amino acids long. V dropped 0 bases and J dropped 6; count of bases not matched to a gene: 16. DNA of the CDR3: TGCAGTGCTAGAGATCCCGCCCGAGGGGGCCCTTTGGATGGCTACACCTTC. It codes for CSARDPARGGPLDGYTF.

CDR3 amino acids: CASSDTRAGGNHGYTF. CDR3 bases: TGTGCCAGCAGCGATACCCGGGCAGGGGGCAATCATGGCTACACCTTC. The rearrangement uses TRBV7-9 and TRBJ1-2; 8 bases match TRBD1. Germline V gives CDR1 SEHNR, CDR2 FQNEAQ (reference sequence). This CDR3 has 16 amino acids. Trimming removed 5 bases from V and 6 bases from J; junction bases left unmatched: 14.